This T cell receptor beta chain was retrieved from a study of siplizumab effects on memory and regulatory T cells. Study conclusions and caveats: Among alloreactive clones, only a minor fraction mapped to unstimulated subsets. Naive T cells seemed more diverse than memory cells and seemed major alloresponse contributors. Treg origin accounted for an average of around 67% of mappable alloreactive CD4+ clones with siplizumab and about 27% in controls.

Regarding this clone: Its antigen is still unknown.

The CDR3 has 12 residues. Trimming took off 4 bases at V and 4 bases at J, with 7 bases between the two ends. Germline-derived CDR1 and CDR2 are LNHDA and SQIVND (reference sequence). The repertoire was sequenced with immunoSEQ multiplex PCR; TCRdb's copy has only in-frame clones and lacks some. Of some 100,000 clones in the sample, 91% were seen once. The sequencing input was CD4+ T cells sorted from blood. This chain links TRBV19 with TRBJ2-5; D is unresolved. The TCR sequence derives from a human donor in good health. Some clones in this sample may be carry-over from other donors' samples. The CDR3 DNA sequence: TGTGCCAGTAGTAGATGGGCAGAGACCCAGTACTTC. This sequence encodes CASSRWAETQYF.